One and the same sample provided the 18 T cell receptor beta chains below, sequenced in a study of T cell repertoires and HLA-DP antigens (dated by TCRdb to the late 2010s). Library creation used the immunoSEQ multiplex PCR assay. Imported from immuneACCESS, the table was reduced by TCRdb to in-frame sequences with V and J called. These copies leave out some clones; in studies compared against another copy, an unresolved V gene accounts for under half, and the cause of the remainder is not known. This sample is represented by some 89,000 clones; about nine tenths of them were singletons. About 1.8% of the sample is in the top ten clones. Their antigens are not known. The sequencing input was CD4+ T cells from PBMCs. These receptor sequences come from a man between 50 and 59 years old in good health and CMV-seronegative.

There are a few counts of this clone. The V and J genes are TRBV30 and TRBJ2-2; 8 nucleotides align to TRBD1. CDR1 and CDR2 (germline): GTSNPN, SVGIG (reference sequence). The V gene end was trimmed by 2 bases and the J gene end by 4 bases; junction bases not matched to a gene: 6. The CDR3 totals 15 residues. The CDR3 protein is CAWSKLTGVTGELFF. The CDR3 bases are TGTGCCTGGAGTAAATTGACAGGGGTCACCGGGGAGCTGTTTTTT.

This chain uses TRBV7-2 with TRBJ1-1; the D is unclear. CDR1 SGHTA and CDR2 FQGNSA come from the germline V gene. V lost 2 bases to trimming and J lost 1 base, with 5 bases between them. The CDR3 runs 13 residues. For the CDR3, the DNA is TGTGCCAGCAGCTTAATAGAGAACACTGAAGCTTTCTTT. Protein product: CASSLIENTEAFF.

The CDR3 nucleotides are TGTGCCTCATCCCGACAGGCGGACAATGAGCAGTTCTTC. Translating gives CASSRQADNEQFF. The genes are TRBV2 and TRBJ2-1; tentative D call: TRBD1 (6 bases). Trimming shortened V by 11 bases and J by 5 bases, and 16 bases separated the two germline ends. The CDR3 length is 13 residues. Germline V CDR1 and CDR2: SNHLY, FYNNEI.

In nucleotides, the CDR3 is TGTGCCAGTACGCTAGGGGGCAAATTTAACAATGAGCAGTTCTTC. Translated: CASTLGGKFNNEQFF. The chain is built from TRBV19 and TRBJ2-1, with 7 bases that match TRBD1. Losses at the gene ends were 7 bases for V and 5 bases for J; bases not matched to a gene: 11. Per the germline V gene, CDR1 is LNHDA and CDR2 is SQIVND (reference sequence). The CDR3 loop spans 15 amino acids. The complete variable domain, with remaining parts taken from reference TRBV19 and TRBJ2-1, reads DGGITQSPKYLFRKEGQNVTLSCEQNLNHDAMYWYRQDPGQGLRLIYYSQIVNDFQKGDIAEGYSVSREKKESFPLTVTSAQKNPTAFYLCASTLGGKFNNEQFFGPGTRLTVL.

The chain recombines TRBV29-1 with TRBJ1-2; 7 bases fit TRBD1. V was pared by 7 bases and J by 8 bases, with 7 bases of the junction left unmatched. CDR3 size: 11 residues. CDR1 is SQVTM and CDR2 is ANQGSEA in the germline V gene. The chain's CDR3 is CSEGQPEGYTF. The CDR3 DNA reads TGCAGCGAGGGACAGCCTGAAGGCTACACCTTC.

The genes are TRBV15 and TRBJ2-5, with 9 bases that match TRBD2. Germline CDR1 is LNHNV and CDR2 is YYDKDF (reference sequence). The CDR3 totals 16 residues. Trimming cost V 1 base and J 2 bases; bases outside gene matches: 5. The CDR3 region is CATSRGSGGYQETQYF. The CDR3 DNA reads TGTGCCACCAGCAGAGGGAGCGGGGGGTATCAAGAGACCCAGTACTTC.

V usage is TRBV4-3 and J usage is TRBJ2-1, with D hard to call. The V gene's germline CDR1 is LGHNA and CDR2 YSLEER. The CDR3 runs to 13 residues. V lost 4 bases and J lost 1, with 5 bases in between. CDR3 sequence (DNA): TGCGCCAGCAGCCGGGGATCCTACAATGAGCAGTTCTTC. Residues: CASSRGSYNEQFF.

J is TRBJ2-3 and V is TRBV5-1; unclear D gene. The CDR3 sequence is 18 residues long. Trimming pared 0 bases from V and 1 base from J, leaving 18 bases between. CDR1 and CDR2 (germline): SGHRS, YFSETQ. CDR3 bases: TGCGCCAGCAGCTTGGCCACCCGGGTCTCGGATGGCACAGATACGCAGTATTTT. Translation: CASSLATRVSDGTDTQYF.

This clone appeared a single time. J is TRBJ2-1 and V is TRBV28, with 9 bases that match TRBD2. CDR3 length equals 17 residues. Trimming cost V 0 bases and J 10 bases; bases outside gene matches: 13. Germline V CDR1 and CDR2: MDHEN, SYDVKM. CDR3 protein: CASSLWSLAGGPGEQFF. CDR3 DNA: TGTGCCAGCAGTTTATGGTCGCTTGCGGGAGGGCCCGGGGAGCAGTTCTTC.

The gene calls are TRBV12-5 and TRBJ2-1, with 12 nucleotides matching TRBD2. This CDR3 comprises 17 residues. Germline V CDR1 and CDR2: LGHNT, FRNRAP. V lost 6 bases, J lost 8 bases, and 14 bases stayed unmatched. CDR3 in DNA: TGTGCTAGTGGCACGCCTTCCCTAGCGGGGGGGCAAGATGAGCAGTTCTTC. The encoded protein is CASGTPSLAGGQDEQFF.

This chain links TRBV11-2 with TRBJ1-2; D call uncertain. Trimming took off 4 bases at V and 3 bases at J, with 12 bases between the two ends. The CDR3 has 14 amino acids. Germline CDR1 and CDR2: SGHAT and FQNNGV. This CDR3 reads CASSSLRFDYGYTF. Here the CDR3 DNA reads TGTGCCAGCAGCTCCCTAAGGTTCGACTATGGCTACACCTTC. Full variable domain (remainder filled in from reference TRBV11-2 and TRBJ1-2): EAGVAQSPRYKIIEKRQSVAFWCNPISGHATLYWYQQILGQGPKLLIQFQNNGVVDDSQLPKDRFSAERLKGVDSTLKIQPAKLEDSAVYLCASSSLRFDYGYTFGSGTRLTVV.

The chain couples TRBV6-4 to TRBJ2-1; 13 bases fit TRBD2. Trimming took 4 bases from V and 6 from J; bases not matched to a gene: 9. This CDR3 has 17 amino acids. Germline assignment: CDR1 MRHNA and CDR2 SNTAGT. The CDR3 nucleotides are TGTGCCAGCAGTGCCCTACCACTAGCGGGGGGGGGCAATGAGCAGTTCTTC. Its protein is CASSALPLAGGGNEQFF.

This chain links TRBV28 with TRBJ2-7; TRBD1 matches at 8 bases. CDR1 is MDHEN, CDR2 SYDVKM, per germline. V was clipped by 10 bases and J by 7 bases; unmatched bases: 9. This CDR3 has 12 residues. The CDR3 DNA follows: TGTGCCACCAAGTCCAGGGGGCGGGAGCAGTACTTC. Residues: CATKSRGREQYF.

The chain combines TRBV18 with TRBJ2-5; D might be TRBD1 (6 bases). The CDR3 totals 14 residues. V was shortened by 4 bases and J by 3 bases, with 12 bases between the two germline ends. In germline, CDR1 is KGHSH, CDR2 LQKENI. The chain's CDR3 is CASSLTDRKETQYF. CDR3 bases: TGTGCCAGCTCACTAACGGACAGAAAAGAGACCCAGTACTTC.

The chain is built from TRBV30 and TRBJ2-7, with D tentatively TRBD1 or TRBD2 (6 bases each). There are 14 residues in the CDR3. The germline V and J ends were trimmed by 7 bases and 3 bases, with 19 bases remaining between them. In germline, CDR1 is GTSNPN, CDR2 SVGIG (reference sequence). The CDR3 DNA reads TGTGCCTCATGGAAAAAGGGGGGATTCTACGAGCAGTACTTC. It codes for CASWKKGGFYEQYF.

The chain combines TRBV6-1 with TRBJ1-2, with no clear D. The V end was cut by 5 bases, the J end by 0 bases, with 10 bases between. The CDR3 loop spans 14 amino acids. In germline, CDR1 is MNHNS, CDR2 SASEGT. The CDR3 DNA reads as TGTGCCAGCAGTAAAGAATTAGCTAACTATGGCTACACCTTC. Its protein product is CASSKELANYGYTF.

The CDR3 sequence is CASSPSGGLSSYEQYF. CDR3 nucleotides: TGTGCCAGCTCACCAAGCGGGGGCCTGAGCTCCTACGAGCAGTACTTC. The chain links TRBV18 to TRBJ2-7; 8 bases align to TRBD2. Germline V lookup: CDR1 KGHSH, CDR2 LQKENI. The CDR3 spans 16 residues. J was trimmed by 0 bases and V by 2 bases; bases with no gene match: 6.

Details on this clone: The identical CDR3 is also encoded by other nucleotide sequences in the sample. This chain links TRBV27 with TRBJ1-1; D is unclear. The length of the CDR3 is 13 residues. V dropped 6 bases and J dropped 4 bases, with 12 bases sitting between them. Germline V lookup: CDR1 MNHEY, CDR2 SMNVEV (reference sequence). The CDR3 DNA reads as TGTGCCAGCAGCCTCGGGCGGGCCACTGAAGCTTTCTTT. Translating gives CASSLGRATEAFF.